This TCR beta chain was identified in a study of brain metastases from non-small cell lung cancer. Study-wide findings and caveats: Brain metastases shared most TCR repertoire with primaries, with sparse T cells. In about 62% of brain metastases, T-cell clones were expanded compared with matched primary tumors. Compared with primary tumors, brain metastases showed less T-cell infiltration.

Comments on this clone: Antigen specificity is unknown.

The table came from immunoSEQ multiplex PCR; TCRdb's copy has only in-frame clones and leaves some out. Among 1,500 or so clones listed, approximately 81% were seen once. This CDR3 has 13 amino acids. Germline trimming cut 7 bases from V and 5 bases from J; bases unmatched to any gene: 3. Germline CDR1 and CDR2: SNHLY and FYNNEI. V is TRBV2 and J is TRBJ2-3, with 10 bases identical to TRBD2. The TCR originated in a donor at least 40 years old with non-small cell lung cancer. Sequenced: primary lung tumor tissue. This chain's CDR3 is CASNLAGEDTQYF. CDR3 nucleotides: TGTGCCAGCAACCTAGCGGGGGAAGATACGCAGTATTTT.